This T cell receptor beta chain is from a study of tumor-infiltrating lymphocytes in primary liver carcinoma. In the case of this clonotype: This clone may be a read error of a much larger clone one base away.

CDR1 and CDR2 (germline): SEHNR, FQNEAQ (reference sequence). CDR3 length equals 14 residues. TCR beta cDNA came from approximately 540 ng total RNA, primed with a constant-region primer. Slightly modified ARM-PCR served as the procedure for the TCR beta libraries. These libraries came from three rounds of nested multiplex PCR. TRBV1-TRBV30 forward and Cbeta reverse primers drove the first two roughly 10-cycle rounds. Each CDR3 protein is one row after TCRdb ran MiXCR on the multiplex PCR reads. Here the sample spans about 120,000 distinct CDR3 sequences, around 70% being singletons. Unsorted bulk tissue of roughly 18-31 mg yielded co-extracted RNA and DNA.

The TCR was taken from a woman aged 60-75 years with primary liver carcinoma and hepatitis B virus infection. The V gene is TRBV7-9, the J gene TRBJ1-2, with 9 bases identical to TRBD1. The sample was tumor-adjacent normal liver tissue. The DNA of the CDR3 is TGTGCCAGCAGCTTAAACAGGGGGCCCTATGACTACACCTTC. The encoded protein is CASSLNRGPYDYTF.